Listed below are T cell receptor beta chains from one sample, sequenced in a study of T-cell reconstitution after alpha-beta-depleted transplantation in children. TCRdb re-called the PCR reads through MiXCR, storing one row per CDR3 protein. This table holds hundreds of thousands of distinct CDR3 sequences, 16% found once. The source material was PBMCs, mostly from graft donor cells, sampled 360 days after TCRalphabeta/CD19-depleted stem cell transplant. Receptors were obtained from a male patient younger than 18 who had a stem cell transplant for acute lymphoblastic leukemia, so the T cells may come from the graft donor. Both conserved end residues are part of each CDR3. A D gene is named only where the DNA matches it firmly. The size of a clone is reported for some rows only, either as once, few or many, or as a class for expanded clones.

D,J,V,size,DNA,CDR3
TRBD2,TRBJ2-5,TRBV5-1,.,TGCGCCAGCAGCTTGATAGCGGGAGCGGGGAAGACCCAGTACTTC,CASSLIAGAGKTQYF
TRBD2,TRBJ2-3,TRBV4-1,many,TGCGCCAGCAGCCAAGATCGATTCACTAGCGGAGCCTACACAGATACGCAGTATTTT,CASSQDRFTSGAYTDTQYF
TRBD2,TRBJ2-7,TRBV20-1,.,TGCAGTGCTAGACAACAGGGGGGCCAGCGGGAGGGCCAGACCAGGGGCGAGCAGTACTTC,CSARQQGGQREGQTRGEQYF
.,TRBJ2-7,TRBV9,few,TGTGCCAGCAGCCCAGGGAGGGGGACAGGATACGAGCAGTACTTC,CASSPGRGTGYEQYF
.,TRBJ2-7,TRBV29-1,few,TGCAGCGTTGAAACCCGGGACCACAACTCCTACGAGCAGTACTTC,CSVETRDHNSYEQYF
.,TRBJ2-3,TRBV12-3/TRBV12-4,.,TGTGCCAGCAGTCCGAGGGGGGGGACGACAGATACGCAGTATTTT,CASSPRGGTTDTQYF
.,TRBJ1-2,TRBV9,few,TGTGCCAGCAGCGTAGAGCCGTTGAACTATGGCTACACCTTC,CASSVEPLNYGYTF
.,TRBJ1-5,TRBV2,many,TGTGCCAGCAGTTGGTCTGGCTCATATAGCAATCAGCCCCAGCATTTT,CASSWSGSYSNQPQHF
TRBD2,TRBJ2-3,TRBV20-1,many,TGCAGTGCTGCCGGACTAGCGGGAGTTATCACAGATACGCAGTATTTT,CSAAGLAGVITDTQYF
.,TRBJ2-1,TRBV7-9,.,TGTGCCAGCAGCGAGATCTGGAATGAGCAGTTCTTC,CASSEIWNEQFF